The sequence of this TCR beta chain was determined in a study of blood T cell repertoires in COVID-19. Looking at the study overall: Samples representing acute and convalescent COVID-19 were sourced from the United States, Italy and Spain. PBMCs, B-cell-depleted T cells, or T cells were the source of the cDNA or gDNA that made up the material.

This CDR3 comprises 19 residues. V shed 0 bases and J 6 bases; nucleotides not matched to a gene: 16. Germline assignment: CDR1 LGHNA and CDR2 YSLEER. Sequenced by immunoSEQ multiplex PCR; TCRdb stores in-frame clones only, minus some. The profile shows approximately 200,000 clones, around four fifths of them singletons. The chain uses TRBV4-3 and TRBJ2-1, with 8 bases identical to TRBD2. The TCR sequence derives from a woman between 25 and 40 years old with acute or convalescent COVID-19. Sequenced input: peripheral blood. CDR3 sequence (DNA): TGCGCCAGCAGCCAAGATACGACCGCCCTAGCGGGCGCGGTCAATGAGCAGTTCTTC. Its translation is CASSQDTTALAGAVNEQFF.